This T cell receptor (beta chain) was profiled in a study of STAT5B mutations in CD4+ large granular lymphocyte leukemia. The CDR3 runs 15 residues. V lost 0 bases and J lost 8, with 14 bases in between. Germline assignment: CDR1 MNHNS and CDR2 SASEGT. Study results and limitations: Top patient clones used TRBV06 genes more often: 8/27 versus 2/35 in controls.

In the source study's methods: A productive frequency of 2.59 x 10-5 was the lowest detectable. The assay was immunoSEQ multiplex PCR, and TCRdb's table has in-frame clones only and misses some. V and J calls and clone size are as listed in that table; D and trimming were resolved from the DNA. The data contain about 25,000 clones, around 81% of them singletons. This clone was seen a handful of times. Its antigen is not identified. The receptor was isolated from a human donor in good health. Source material: CD4+ T cells from blood buffy coats. V is TRBV6-1 and J is TRBJ2-4, with D possibly TRBD1 on 7 matching bases. CDR3 region: CASSEALGQRDIQYF. CDR3 nucleotides: TGTGCCAGCAGTGAAGCGTTGGGACAGCGGGACATTCAGTACTTC.